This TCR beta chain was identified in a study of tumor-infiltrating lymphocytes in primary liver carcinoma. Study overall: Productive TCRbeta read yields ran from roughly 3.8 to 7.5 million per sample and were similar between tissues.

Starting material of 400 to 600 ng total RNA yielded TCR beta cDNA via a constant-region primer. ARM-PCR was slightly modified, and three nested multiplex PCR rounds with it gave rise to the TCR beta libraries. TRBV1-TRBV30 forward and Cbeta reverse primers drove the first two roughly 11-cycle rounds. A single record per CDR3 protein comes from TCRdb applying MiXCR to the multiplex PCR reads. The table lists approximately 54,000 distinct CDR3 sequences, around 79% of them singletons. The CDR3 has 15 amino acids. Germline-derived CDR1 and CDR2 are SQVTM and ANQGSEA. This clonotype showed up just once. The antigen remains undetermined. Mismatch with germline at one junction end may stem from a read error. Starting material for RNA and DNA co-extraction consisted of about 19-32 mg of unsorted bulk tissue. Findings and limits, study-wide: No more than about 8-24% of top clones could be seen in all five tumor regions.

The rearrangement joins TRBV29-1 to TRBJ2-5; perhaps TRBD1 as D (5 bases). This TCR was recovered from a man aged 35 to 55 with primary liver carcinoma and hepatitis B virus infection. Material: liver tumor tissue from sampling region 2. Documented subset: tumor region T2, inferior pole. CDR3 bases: TGCAGCGTCGGTAAACAGGATGGTAGGCAAGAGACTCAGTACTTC. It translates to CSVGKQDGRQETQYF.